These 9 T cell receptor beta chains originate from one sample sequenced in a study of blood T cell repertoires in COVID-19 (TCRdb year 2020). Library prep was done by the immunoSEQ multiplex PCR assay. This is the immuneACCESS table as TCRdb keeps it, with only in-frame sequences that have V and J called. A part of the clones is gone; compared with another copy, unresolved V genes explain less than half, and the rest is unexplained. The sample table holds 99,000 or so clones, of which about four fifths were seen once. The biggest ten clones account for 8% to 10% of the sample. Source material: peripheral blood. These receptors were obtained from a woman in her 70s with acute or convalescent COVID-19.

J is TRBJ1-5 and V is TRBV30, with 7 bases fitting TRBD1. This CDR3 contains 15 residues. The V and J ends lost 2 bases and 5 bases, in that order; junction bases with no gene match: 9. CDR1 GTSNPN and CDR2 SVGIG come from the germline V gene (reference sequence). The CDR3 nucleotides read TGTGCCTGGAGTACCCCGGGACAGCCATATCAGCCCCAGCATTTT. It translates to CAWSTPGQPYQPQHF.

The CDR3 loop reads CASSVGQGTYNEQFF. CDR3 bases: TGTGCCAGCAGCGTAGGACAGGGGACCTACAATGAGCAGTTCTTC. The chain carries TRBV9 and TRBJ2-1; 8 bases are a match to TRBD1. The junction had 1 base not matched to a gene; V was cut back by 0 bases and J by 2 bases. The CDR3 covers 15 residues. Looked up from germline, CDR1 is SGDLS and CDR2 is YYNGEE. The whole variable domain, filled in from reference TRBV9 and TRBJ2-1, reads DSGVTQTPKHLITATGQRVTLRCSPRSGDLSVYWYQQSLDQGLQFLIQYYNGEERAKGNILERFSAQQFPDLHSELNLSSLELGDSALYFCASSVGQGTYNEQFFGPGTRLTVL.

The chain recombines TRBV27 with TRBJ1-6; D perhaps matches TRBD1 (6 bases). The CDR3 spans 14 residues. The V gene's germline CDR1 is MNHEY and CDR2 SMNVEV (reference sequence). Trimming took 5 bases from V and 5 from J, leaving 10 bases between them. The CDR3 coding sequence is TGTGCCAGCAGTCCCGGACAGAATAATTCACCCCTCCACTTT. Protein sequence: CASSPGQNNSPLHF.

V and J are TRBV5-1 and TRBJ2-5; no definite D call. CDR1 is SGHRS, CDR2 YFSETQ, per germline. V was trimmed by 4 bases and J by 5 bases, leaving 15 bases between them. This CDR3 contains 14 residues. The CDR3 is CASSPLGPGETQYF. The CDR3 DNA is TGCGCCAGCAGCCCGCTGGGCCCCGGCGAGACCCAGTACTTC.

V and J are TRBV29-1 and TRBJ1-1; D is uncertain. V lost 6 bases and J 7 bases, leaving 12 bases between the germline ends. Per the germline V gene, CDR1 is SQVTM and CDR2 is ANQGSEA. The CDR3 has 11 residues. The CDR3 region is CSVAGGYEAFF. In nucleotides, the CDR3 is TGCAGCGTCGCAGGAGGCTATGAAGCTTTCTTT.

This clone was found many times. The rearrangement links TRBV10-3 to TRBJ2-7; 11 nucleotides align to TRBD1. The CDR3 has 15 residues. Trimming removed 2 bases from V and 1 base from J; junction bases left unmatched: 1. Germline lookup yields CDR1 ENHRY and CDR2 SYGVKD. The DNA for the CDR3 is TGTGCCATCAGTGAGGGGACAGGGGGTTCCTACGAGCAGTACTTC. Translation: CAISEGTGGSYEQYF.

The rearrangement joins TRBV7-9 to TRBJ2-7; D call uncertain. The CDR3 is made up of 12 amino acids. Germline CDR1 SEHNR, CDR2 FQNEAQ (reference sequence). Trimming took 4 bases from V and 3 from J, leaving 7 bases between them. CDR3 sequence: CASSSSNYEQYF. The CDR3 DNA sequence: TGTGCCAGCAGCTCTAGTAACTACGAGCAGTACTTC.

The chain recombines TRBV19 with TRBJ1-4, with 7 bases matching TRBD1. There are 16 residues in the CDR3. Germline values: CDR1 LNHDA, CDR2 SQIVND (reference sequence). V was clipped by 1 base and J by 0 bases; unmatched bases: 2. CDR3 in DNA: TGTGCCAGTAGTATAGGCGGACAGGCAACTAATGAAAAACTGTTTTTT. Amino acids: CASSIGGQATNEKLFF.

The chain recombines TRBV19 with TRBJ1-1; D perhaps matches TRBD1 (5 bases). This CDR3 is 13 amino acids long. Looked up from germline, CDR1 is LNHDA and CDR2 is SQIVND (reference sequence). Trimming took off 7 bases at V and 11 bases at J, with 20 bases between the two ends. The CDR3 nucleotides are TGTGCCAGTAATTTAGGGGCAGGGATGGAGGCTTTCTTT. Translated: CASNLGAGMEAFF.